The next 12 T cell receptor beta chains were all read from a single sample in a study of T cell repertoires in aging, cancer and after chemotherapy. Peripheral blood genomic DNA, not sorted cells or RNA, was the template. Multiplex touch-down PCR with TRB-A/B primers amplified rearranged V-D-J TRB sequences. TCRdb fed the multiplex PCR reads into MiXCR, producing one record per CDR3 protein. In the table there are fewer than 6,000 distinct CDR3 sequences, under 50% of which are singletons. The sequenced sample was blood. The source of these receptors is a human donor in good health.

The V and J genes are TRBV6-5 and TRBJ2-5; D possibly corresponds to TRBD2 (7 bases). CDR1 and CDR2 from the germline V gene are MNHEY and SVGAGI. This CDR3 is built from 17 residues. Trimming cost V 4 bases and J 3 bases, with 21 bases left between them. DNA for the CDR3: TGTGCCAGCAGTTCATCCCTTTTGCGGGGGCCCGAAGAGACCCAGTACTTC. This gives the protein CASSSSLLRGPEETQYF.

The count of this clonotype is one. This rearrangement joins TRBV7-2 to TRBJ2-1, with a possible D match to TRBD2 (6 bases). Trimming pared 5 bases from V and 0 bases from J, leaving 14 bases between. The germline CDR1 and CDR2 sequences are SGHTA and FQGNSA. The CDR3 runs 16 residues. In DNA, the CDR3 is TGTGCCAGCAGCCGGGACTCCTGGAGCTCCTACAATGAGCAGTTCTTC. Amino acid sequence: CASSRDSWSSYNEQFF.

As regards this clonotype: One end of the junction is discordant with germline, which a read error may explain. The CDR3, as DNA: TGTGCCAGCAGTGGATCCGGGACGGACCTTTCCTACAAGCAGTACTTC. It encodes CASSGSGTDLSYKQYF. The J gene is TRBJ2-7, the V gene TRBV6-2 or TRBV6-3; tentatively, D is TRBD1 or TRBD2 (5 bases each). From germline, CDR1 is MNHEY and CDR2 SVGEGT. The CDR3 covers 16 residues.

V is TRBV5-5 and J is TRBJ1-2; D is unclear. This CDR3 has 13 residues. V dropped 4 bases and J dropped 1 base, with 8 bases sitting between them. Germline V gene sequence: CDR1 SGHKS, CDR2 YYEKEE (reference sequence). CDR3 nucleotide sequence: TGTGCCAGCAGCCAGGACGTTAACTATGGCTACACCTTC. Translated: CASSQDVNYGYTF.

Of note for this clonotype: An end of the junction does not agree with germline; a read error may underlie this. The chain carries TRBV5-6 and TRBJ2-1, with D uncertain. Germline CDR1 and CDR2: SGHDT and YYEEEE. This CDR3 has 14 residues. As DNA, the CDR3 is TGTGCCAGCACCGCCACGTCATCCTCCAATGAGCAGTTCTTC. This translates into CASTATSSSNEQFF.

This clonotype was counted a few times. V usage is TRBV19 and J usage is TRBJ1-2; D remains ambiguous. The CDR3 totals 15 residues. Trimming left V 3 bases short and J 3 bases short, with 14 bases between. Germline V gene sequence: CDR1 LNHDA, CDR2 SQIVND (reference sequence). The CDR3 DNA reads TGTGCCAGTAGTATTCCAGGCAGGAGGGACTATGGCTACACCTTC. This codes for CASSIPGRRDYGYTF.

This clonotype was seen only once. V and J are TRBV7-2 and TRBJ2-1, with 10 bases matching TRBD2. The germline CDR1 and CDR2 sequences are SGHTA and FQGNSA. J was trimmed by 3 bases and V by 4 bases; bases with no gene match: 3. The CDR3 has 15 amino acids. CDR3 bases: TGTGCCAGCAGCTCGGGACTAGCGTTCTACAATGAGCAGTTCTTC. Amino acids: CASSSGLAFYNEQFF.

This clonotype was counted a few times. V and J are TRBV15 and TRBJ2-5, with no clear D. The V gene lost 4 bases and the J gene lost 5 bases, with 11 bases spanning the gap. The CDR3 covers 13 residues. Germline-derived CDR1 and CDR2 are LNHNV and YYDKDF (reference sequence). The CDR3 spells CATSKREAETQYF. As DNA, the CDR3 is TGTGCCACCAGCAAGCGTGAAGCCGAGACCCAGTACTTC. Full variable domain (remainder filled in from reference TRBV15 and TRBJ2-5): DAMVIQNPRYQVTQFGKPVTLSCSQTLNHNVMYWYQQKSSQAPKLLFHYYDKDFNNEADTPDNFQSRRPNTSFCFLDIRSPGLGDTAMYLCATSKREAETQYFGPGTRLLVL.

This clonotype was picked up a small number of times. The CDR3 DNA follows: TGCAGCGTCGAGGACCTAAACTGGGAGACCCAGTACTTC. Translated, it gives CSVEDLNWETQYF. The chain employs TRBV29-1 and TRBJ2-5; D not resolved. Trimming stripped 6 bases from V and 5 bases from J, with 16 bases between. The V gene's germline CDR1 is SQVTM and CDR2 ANQGSEA. The CDR3 contains 13 residues. Together with reference TRBV29-1 and TRBJ2-5, the CDR3 gives the full variable domain: SAVISQKPSRDICQRGTSLTIQCQVDSQVTMMFWYRQQPGQSLTLIATANQGSEATYESGFVIDKFPISRPNLTFSTLTVSNMSPEDSSIYLCSVEDLNWETQYFGPGTRLLVL.

The V gene is TRBV18, the J gene TRBJ2-2, with 8 bases fitting TRBD2. This CDR3 spans 17 amino acids. Germline V gene data show CDR1 as KGHSH and CDR2 as LQKENI. Trimming at V came to 1 base and at J to 2 bases, leaving 6 bases not matched to a gene. The CDR3 nucleotides read TGTGCCAGCTCACCACTGGCCAGCGGGGGAAACACCGGGGAGCTGTTTTTT. Its translation is CASSPLASGGNTGELFF.

The genes are TRBV29-1 and TRBJ1-1; 12 nucleotides agree with TRBD1. Trimming took 7 bases from V and 7 from J; bases not matched to a gene: 4. Germline V CDR1 and CDR2: SQVTM, ANQGSEA. The CDR3 is made up of 12 amino acids. The CDR3 DNA is TGCAGCGGGGGACAGGGGGCCCTTGAAGCTTTCTTT. This translates into CSGGQGALEAFF.

The chain carries TRBV5-8 and TRBJ1-2; no definite D call. The germline V gene has CDR1 SGHTS and CDR2 YDEGEE. This CDR3 has 12 amino acids. The ends were cut back, 4 bases at V and 7 bases at J, with 11 bases in the middle. This CDR3 reads CASSMNPGGYTF. CDR3 DNA sequence: TGTGCCAGCAGCATGAACCCTGGTGGCTACACCTTC. The full variable domain, in which reference TRBV5-8 and TRBJ1-2 provide the parts outside the CDR3, is EAGVTQSPTHLIKTRGQQATLRCSPISGHTSVYWYQQALGLGLQFLLWYDEGEERNRGNFPPRFSGRQFPNYSSELNVNALELEDSALYLCASSMNPGGYTFGSGTRLTVV.